What follows are 30 T cell receptor beta chains derived from one specimen sequenced in a study of cytomegalovirus exposure and HLA in healthy donors. The primer mix had 60 Vbeta and 13 Jbeta primers. The method was immunoSEQ multiplex PCR; TCRdb's version includes in-frame clones alone and lacks a portion of them. The table lists about 110,000 clones, roughly four fifths of them singletons. What was sequenced was PBMCs. The source of these receptors is a woman between 50 and 59 years old in good health and CMV-seropositive.

This chain joins TRBV4-2 and TRBJ2-5; TRBD2 matches at 12 bases. Germline loops: CDR1 LGHNA, CDR2 YNFKEQ. This CDR3 contains 15 residues. The V and J ends lost 1 base and 9 bases, in that order; junction bases with no gene match: 6. CDR3 sequence: CASSQAKLAGGPQYF. The CDR3 DNA sequence: TGTGCCAGCAGCCAAGCGAAGCTAGCGGGGGGGCCCCAGTACTTC.

The V call is TRBV7-6, the J call TRBJ2-5; 10 bases are a match to TRBD1. The CDR3 spans 16 residues. After removal of 0 bases from V and 4 bases from J, the junction contained 5 bases not matched to a gene. The germline V gene encodes CDR1 SGHVS and CDR2 FNYEAQ. In nucleotides, the CDR3 is TGTGCCAGCAGCTTAGCAGGGACAGGGGTACGAGAGACCCAGTACTTC. This gives the protein CASSLAGTGVRETQYF.

J is TRBJ1-2 and V is TRBV6-5, with a weak D call TRBD1 (6 bases). The CDR3 is made up of 14 amino acids. The V gene's germline CDR1 is MNHEY and CDR2 SVGAGI. V lost 0 bases and J 8 bases, leaving 13 bases between the germline ends. CDR3 coding DNA: TGTGCCAGCAGTTACTCGGACAGATCTAGAGGCTACACCTTC. This sequence encodes CASSYSDRSRGYTF.

This rearrangement joins TRBV18 to TRBJ1-5; 10 positions match TRBD1. CDR1 is KGHSH, CDR2 LQKENI, per germline. J lost 5 bases, V lost 3 bases, and 1 base had no gene match. The CDR3 is 14 amino acids. CDR3 sequence reads: CASSPGTGDQPQHF. The CDR3 DNA reads TGTGCCAGCTCACCCGGGACAGGGGATCAGCCCCAGCATTTT.

The V and J genes are TRBV7-3 and TRBJ2-1; 7 bases are a match to TRBD2. The CDR3 spans 15 residues. Unmatched junction bases numbered 5, after V lost 6 bases and J lost 0 bases. Germline values: CDR1 SGHTA, CDR2 FQGTGA. The CDR3 coding sequence is TGTGCCAGCAGTCCATTAGCGGGCTCCTACAATGAGCAGTTCTTC. This codes for CASSPLAGSYNEQFF.

The chain employs TRBV5-6 and TRBJ2-5; TRBD2 matches 10 bases. The end of the DNA aligns better with TRBJ2-7, so the J call may be wrong. There are 16 residues in the CDR3. From germline, CDR1 is SGHDT and CDR2 YYEEEE. The CDR3 reads CASSLYGTSVSYEQYF. CDR3 nucleotide sequence: TGTGCCAGCAGCTTGTATGGGACTAGCGTCTCCTACGAGCAGTACTTC.

J is TRBJ2-5 and V is TRBV7-2; 12 bases are shared with TRBD1. V lost 4 bases, J lost 5 bases, and 5 bases stayed unmatched. The CDR3 is made up of 15 amino acids. Germline loops: CDR1 SGHTA, CDR2 FQGNSA. In DNA form, the CDR3 reads TGTGCCAGCAGCTGGGACAGGGGGCATTCGGAGACCCAGTACTTC. Translated: CASSWDRGHSETQYF.

V gene TRBV19 combines with J gene TRBJ1-2, with D maybe TRBD1 (5 bases). CDR1 and CDR2 (germline): LNHDA, SQIVND (reference sequence). V gave up 6 bases and J gave up 0 bases, with 14 bases separating them. This CDR3 contains 15 residues. The CDR3: CASRDKGPANYGYTF. CDR3 nucleotides: TGTGCCAGTAGGGACAAGGGCCCCGCTAACTATGGCTACACCTTC.

The chain employs TRBV5-5 and TRBJ1-4, with 9 bases that match TRBD1. This CDR3 has 16 residues. Trimming took 4 bases from V and 2 from J; bases not matched to a gene: 6. Germline V gene sequence: CDR1 SGHKS, CDR2 YYEKEE (reference sequence). The CDR3 protein is CASSQGQGKTNEKLFF. CDR3 nucleotides: TGTGCCAGCAGCCAGGGACAGGGAAAGACTAATGAAAAACTGTTTTTT.

V and J are TRBV6-6 and TRBJ1-3; unclear D gene. CDR1 is MNHNY, CDR2 SVGAGI, per germline (reference sequence). This CDR3 has 15 amino acids. V lost 2 bases, J lost 0 bases, and 8 bases lay in between. The CDR3: CASSYQADSGNTIYF. The CDR3 region has the DNA TGTGCCAGCAGTTACCAGGCAGACTCTGGAAACACCATATATTTT.

The chain is built from TRBV6-5 and TRBJ2-7, with a tentative D call TRBD2 (7 bases). From germline, CDR1 is MNHEY and CDR2 SVGAGI. The germline V and J ends were trimmed by 6 bases and 2 bases, with 14 bases remaining between them. This CDR3 comprises 14 residues. DNA for the CDR3: TGTGCCAGCAGAAGGGGGGGTAGCGCCTACGAGCAGTACTTC. It specifies CASRRGGSAYEQYF.

The chain carries TRBV2 and TRBJ1-4; maybe TRBD1 (6 bases). The CDR3 has 13 amino acids. From germline, CDR1 is SNHLY and CDR2 FYNNEI. Between the trimmed V and J ends, which lost 4 bases and 10 bases, there was a span of 13 bases. The CDR3 sequence: CASSGTPRGKLFF. CDR3 sequence (DNA): TGTGCCAGCAGTGGTACTCCCAGGGGAAAACTGTTTTTT.

This clone turned up a few times. The chain is built from TRBV28 and TRBJ1-2; TRBD1 matches at 9 bases. Trimming at V came to 5 bases and at J to 3 bases, leaving 4 bases not matched to a gene. The CDR3 loop spans 14 amino acids. From germline, CDR1 is MDHEN and CDR2 SYDVKM. The CDR3 sequence is CASSRGQGYYGYTF. The CDR3 nucleotides read TGTGCCAGCAGTCGTGGACAGGGGTACTATGGCTACACCTTC.

The gene calls are TRBV10-3 and TRBJ1-3; TRBD1 is a possible D gene (5 bases). This CDR3 spans 18 amino acids. V dropped 2 bases and J dropped 0 bases, with 17 bases sitting between them. CDR1 ENHRY and CDR2 SYGVKD come from the germline V gene. For the CDR3, the DNA is TGTGCCATCAGTGAGAACCCACCAGGGCAAGTCTCTGGAAACACCATATATTTT. Translating it yields CAISENPPGQVSGNTIYF.

The V gene is TRBV14, the J gene TRBJ2-2, with TRBD1 matching 9 bases. Germline CDR1 and CDR2: SGHDN and FVKESK. The trim removed 4 bases at V and 4 bases at J, leaving 4 bases unmatched. The CDR3 is 15 amino acids. This CDR3 reads CASSRPGQGTGELFF. The CDR3 DNA is TGTGCCAGCAGCCGCCCGGGACAGGGCACCGGGGAGCTGTTTTTT.

The CDR3 spells CAWSVGRAGNTIYF. CDR3 in DNA: TGTGCCTGGAGTGTCGGCAGGGCTGGAAACACCATATATTTT. The chain combines TRBV30 with TRBJ1-3, with D possibly TRBD1 on 5 matching bases. The CDR3 is 14 amino acids. Between the trimmed V and J ends, which lost 0 bases and 2 bases, there was a span of 8 bases. The germline V gene encodes CDR1 GTSNPN and CDR2 SVGIG (reference sequence).

The chain links TRBV7-9 to TRBJ1-4; D not certain. The germline V gene has CDR1 SEHNR and CDR2 FQNEAQ (reference sequence). The CDR3 is 14 amino acids. Trimming pared 3 bases from V and 7 bases from J, leaving 12 bases between. CDR3 DNA sequence: TGTGCCAGCAGCTTGGTGGCGGGTGTTGAAAAACTGTTTTTT. Encoded protein: CASSLVAGVEKLFF.

Only a few counts were recorded for this clone. The chain uses TRBV7-8 and TRBJ2-1; 11 bases line up with TRBD2. The CDR3 runs 18 residues. With V trimmed by 4 bases and J by 5 bases, 13 bases remained unmatched. Germline V gene data show CDR1 as SGHVS and CDR2 as FQNEAQ. CDR3 amino acids: CASSSRLAGGSRHNEQFF. Here the CDR3 DNA reads TGTGCCAGCAGCTCTAGGCTAGCGGGGGGCTCCCGCCACAATGAGCAGTTCTTC.

This clone turned up a few times. The rearrangement joins TRBV5-1 to TRBJ2-2, with TRBD1 matching 8 bases. CDR3 size: 15 residues. In germline, CDR1 is SGHRS, CDR2 YFSETQ. With V trimmed by 1 base and J by 5 bases, 4 bases remained unmatched. The CDR3 here is CASSLFTGGTGELFF. CDR3 nucleotides: TGCGCCAGCAGCTTGTTCACAGGGGGGACCGGGGAGCTGTTTTTT.

The rearrangement links TRBV10-3 to TRBJ1-1; D call uncertain. The ends were cut back, 8 bases at V and 4 bases at J, with 11 bases in the middle. Per the germline V gene, CDR1 is ENHRY and CDR2 is SYGVKD. This CDR3 has 12 amino acids. The CDR3 region has the DNA TGTGCCATCCGGACTCTGGGCACTGAAGCTTTCTTT. It yields the protein CAIRTLGTEAFF.

This sequence joins TRBV25-1 and TRBJ1-1, with TRBD1 matching 8 bases. V dropped 4 bases and J dropped 1; count of bases not matched to a gene: 8. Germline lookup yields CDR1 MGHDK and CDR2 SYGVNS. The CDR3 runs to 16 residues. The CDR3 sequence is CASSAPGGLTNTEAFF. CDR3 nucleotide sequence: TGTGCCAGCAGTGCGCCAGGGGGCTTGACGAACACTGAAGCTTTCTTT.

V and J are TRBV27 and TRBJ2-5; D perhaps matches TRBD2 (7 bases). The J call may be incorrect, as the DNA end agrees better with TRBJ2-7. The V gene's germline CDR1 is MNHEY and CDR2 SMNVEV (reference sequence). This CDR3 is built from 16 residues. CDR3 residues: CASSPRGGASPYEQYF. CDR3 nucleotides: TGTGCCAGCAGTCCGAGGGGGGGCGCGTCCCCCTACGAGCAGTACTTC.

The rearrangement links TRBV4-2 to TRBJ2-1; 13 positions agree with TRBD2. The CDR3 extends over 17 amino acids. V shed 3 bases and J 7 bases; nucleotides not matched to a gene: 9. Germline CDR1 reads LGHNA; CDR2 reads YNFKEQ. CDR3: CASSHGTGTSGANEQFF. As DNA, the CDR3 is TGTGCCAGCAGCCACGGTACCGGGACTAGCGGGGCTAATGAGCAGTTCTTC.

The gene calls are TRBV5-4 and TRBJ2-5; the match to TRBD1 covers 8 bases. Germline assignment: CDR1 SGHNT and CDR2 YYREEE (reference sequence). The J segment lost 2 bases and the V segment lost 4 bases, leaving 10 bases of the junction unmatched. The length of the CDR3 is 16 residues. The DNA of the CDR3 is TGTGCCAGCAGCGGGGGGACAGGCGGTACACAAGAGACCCAGTACTTC. Amino acid sequence: CASSGGTGGTQETQYF. The variable domain in full, with the rest retrieved from reference TRBV5-4 and TRBJ2-5, is ETGVTQSPTHLIKTRGQQVTLRCSSQSGHNTVSWYQQALGQGPQFIFQYYREEENGRGNFPPRFSGLQFPNYSSELNVNALELDDSALYLCASSGGTGGTQETQYFGPGTRLLVL.

Here the CDR3 reads CAWSGGMNTEAFF. The DNA of the CDR3 is TGTGCCTGGAGTGGCGGGATGAACACTGAAGCTTTCTTT. The chain is built from TRBV30 and TRBJ1-1, with D uncertain. The CDR3 covers 13 residues. V lost 1 base and J lost 0, with 6 bases in between. CDR1 is GTSNPN, CDR2 SVGIG, per germline (reference sequence).

This sequence joins TRBV7-2 and TRBJ1-3; D gene ambiguous. The CDR3 spans 15 residues. V was trimmed by 2 bases and J by 0 bases, leaving 8 bases between them. CDR1 and CDR2 from the germline V gene are SGHTA and FQGNSA. CDR3 loop: CASSLWAGSGNTIYF. CDR3 coding DNA: TGTGCCAGCAGCTTATGGGCAGGCTCTGGAAACACCATATATTTT.

The CDR3 protein is CASSPRQGAPDRAFF. In nucleotides, the CDR3 is TGTGCCAGCAGCCCCAGACAGGGGGCGCCGGATAGGGCTTTCTTT. This sequence joins TRBV13 and TRBJ1-1; 10 positions match TRBD1. Germline CDR1 is PRHDT and CDR2 is FYEKMQ (reference sequence). Trimming took 5 bases from V and 11 from J; bases not matched to a gene: 14. This CDR3 spans 15 amino acids.

The gene calls are TRBV28 and TRBJ1-2; weak D call: TRBD1 (5 bases). Germline loops: CDR1 MDHEN, CDR2 SYDVKM. This CDR3 is 11 amino acids long. The germline V and J ends were trimmed by 11 bases and 0 bases, with 7 bases remaining between them. CDR3 in DNA: TGTGCCGCGGGGGCTAACTATGGCTACACCTTC. This sequence encodes CAAGANYGYTF.

This clone was observed a single time. J is TRBJ1-1 and V is TRBV19; TRBD1 matches 7 bases. Germline CDR1 LNHDA, CDR2 SQIVND (reference sequence). This CDR3 spans 13 amino acids. Trimming at V came to 5 bases and at J to 3 bases, leaving 3 bases not matched to a gene. CDR3 sequence: CASSSDRDTEAFF. The CDR3 DNA reads as TGTGCCAGTAGTTCCGACAGGGACACTGAAGCTTTCTTT.

In DNA form, the CDR3 reads TGCGCCAGCAGCTACGGACTAGCGGGGCCCTTGAGGGAGACCCAGTACTTC. This translates into CASSYGLAGPLRETQYF. V usage is TRBV5-1 and J usage is TRBJ2-5, with 12 nucleotides matching TRBD2. Unmatched junction bases numbered 11, after V lost 3 bases and J lost 5 bases. The V gene's germline CDR1 is SGHRS and CDR2 YFSETQ. This CDR3 region has 17 residues.